One sample yielded the 30 T cell receptor beta chains listed below, sequenced in a study of T cells after yellow fever vaccination. TCRdb itself ran the 5' RACE reads through MiXCR, one entry per CDR3 protein. The data show roughly 330,000 distinct CDR3 sequences, about 6.6% seen once. The starting material was PBMCs, obtained approximately 47 days after the first yellow fever vaccination. Receptors were obtained from a man younger than 35 who received the YFV17D yellow fever vaccine.

This clonotype has a handful of counts. The rearrangement uses TRBV28 and TRBJ2-5; D tentatively fits TRBD1 or TRBD2 (6 bases each). The CDR3 totals 13 residues. Germline CDR1 reads MDHEN; CDR2 reads SYDVKM. Between the trimmed V and J ends, which lost 3 bases and 4 bases, there was a span of 9 bases. CDR3 in amino acids: CASSFPGAETQYF. The CDR3 coding sequence is TGTGCCAGCAGTTTCCCGGGGGCAGAGACCCAGTACTTC.

This clonotype was detected many times. The V gene is TRBV5-6, the J gene TRBJ1-2; TRBD1 might be the D (6 bases). Germline V gives CDR1 SGHDT, CDR2 YYEEEE. Trimming removed 0 bases from V and 7 bases from J, with 10 bases in between. The CDR3 runs to 13 residues. The CDR3 region is CASSLVGGSGYTF. Here the CDR3 DNA reads TGTGCCAGCAGCTTGGTCGGGGGCTCTGGCTACACCTTC.

There are many counts of this clonotype. This chain uses TRBV6-2 or TRBV6-3 with TRBJ1-1, with a possible D match to TRBD1 (5 bases). The CDR3 covers 12 residues. Germline V gene lookup returns CDR1 MNHEY and CDR2 SVGEGT. V was pared by 4 bases and J by 5 bases, with 8 bases between. This chain's CDR3 is CASSFRVTEAFF. As DNA, the CDR3 is TGTGCCAGCAGTTTCAGGGTTACTGAAGCTTTCTTT.

In its sample, this clonotype was seen a few times. The rearrangement uses TRBV4-3 and TRBJ2-3, with D tentatively TRBD1 or TRBD2 (5 bases each). V was shortened by 1 base and J by 4 bases, with 15 bases between the two germline ends. The CDR3 is 16 amino acids. Germline values: CDR1 LGHNA, CDR2 YSLEER. Here the CDR3 DNA reads TGCGCCAGCAGCCAAGGGGCAGGGAGATGGTCAGATACGCAGTATTTT. Residues: CASSQGAGRWSDTQYF.

This clonotype has a count of ten or more. The CDR3 region has the DNA TGTGCCAGTAGTCTGACTTTGAACACTGAAGCTTTCTTT. Translating gives CASSLTLNTEAFF. This chain connects TRBV7-9 to TRBJ1-1; D not resolved. CDR3 length: 13 amino acids. CDR1 SEHNR and CDR2 FQNEAQ come from the germline V gene (reference sequence). Trimming stripped 9 bases from V and 0 bases from J, with 11 bases between.

This clonotype is a singleton in its sample. The chain couples TRBV4-1 to TRBJ2-1; 11 nucleotides agree with TRBD2. V lost 1 base and J lost 6; bases outside the gene matches: 8. The CDR3 length is 17 residues. From germline, CDR1 is MGHRA and CDR2 YSYEKL. The CDR3 reads CASSQVASGGNRNEQFF. DNA for the CDR3: TGCGCCAGCAGCCAAGTGGCTAGCGGGGGGAATCGCAATGAGCAGTTCTTC.

This clonotype has only a few counts. The V and J genes are TRBV5-4 and TRBJ1-1; 7 bases agree with TRBD1. CDR1 and CDR2 from the germline V gene are SGHNT and YYREEE (reference sequence). The ends lost 5 bases at V and 5 bases at J; junction bases unmatched: 9. CDR3 length: 14 amino acids. The DNA of the CDR3 is TGTGCCAGCAGGCCGACAGGGATGAGGACTGAAGCTTTCTTT. Translating gives CASRPTGMRTEAFF.

The chain couples TRBV4-2 to TRBJ2-1; TRBD2 matches 9 bases. CDR3 length equals 15 residues. The germline CDR1 and CDR2 sequences are LGHNA and YNFKEQ. V shed 4 bases and J 6 bases; nucleotides not matched to a gene: 7. DNA for the CDR3: TGTGCCAGCAGCCGGGGGCGGGGGGGCCTCAATGAGCAGTTCTTC. It codes for CASSRGRGGLNEQFF.

This sequence joins TRBV6-5 and TRBJ1-2, with 8 bases aligning to TRBD1. The CDR3 sequence is 13 residues long. The germline gives CDR1 MNHEY, CDR2 SVGAGI. With V trimmed by 4 bases and J by 5 bases, 3 bases remained unmatched. CDR3 loop: CASSLQGVYGYTF. The CDR3 DNA reads TGTGCCAGCAGTTTACAGGGGGTGTATGGCTACACCTTC.

This clonotype was recorded at least ten times. This chain connects TRBV5-6 to TRBJ2-1; the match to TRBD1 covers 7 bases. The CDR3 runs 12 residues. Trimming at V came to 2 bases and at J to 9 bases, leaving 2 bases not matched to a gene. Germline CDR1 is SGHDT and CDR2 is YYEEEE. The CDR3, as DNA: TGTGCCAGCAGCTTCCGACAGGGTGAGCAGTTCTTC. Translation gives CASSFRQGEQFF.

Ten or more counts support this clonotype. The rearrangement uses TRBV20-1 and TRBJ2-6; the D gene is possibly TRBD1 (6 bases). CDR1 DFQATT and CDR2 SNEGSKA come from the germline V gene (reference sequence). There are 13 residues in the CDR3. V lost 5 bases and J 1 base, leaving 6 bases between the germline ends. The CDR3 nucleotides are TGCAGTGCTCAGGGGTCTGGGGCCAACGTCCTGACTTTC. This codes for CSAQGSGANVLTF.

This rearrangement joins TRBV20-1 to TRBJ2-5; 7 bases are shared with TRBD1. J was trimmed by 5 bases and V by 5 bases; bases with no gene match: 14. This CDR3 comprises 15 residues. Germline CDR1 and CDR2: DFQATT and SNEGSKA (reference sequence). The DNA for the CDR3 is TGCAGTGCTGGGAGCCTGGGACAGACCCGGGAGACCCAGTACTTC. This encodes CSAGSLGQTRETQYF.

This clonotype has at least ten counts. The chain is built from TRBV14 and TRBJ2-5; D gene unclear. The germline V and J ends were trimmed by 2 bases and 2 bases, with 15 bases remaining between them. Germline V gives CDR1 SGHDN, CDR2 FVKESK. The length of the CDR3 is 16 residues. CDR3 loop: CASSQSLRPPQETQYF. The CDR3 region has the DNA TGTGCCAGCAGCCAATCTCTCCGACCGCCACAAGAGACCCAGTACTTC.

This clonotype came up a few times. The CDR3 here is CASSYRGGSTDTQYF. As DNA, the CDR3 is TGTGCCAGCAGTTATAGAGGGGGTAGCACAGATACGCAGTATTTT. The V call is TRBV9, the J call TRBJ2-3, with D tentatively TRBD1 (6 bases). Germline-derived CDR1 and CDR2 are SGDLS and YYNGEE. This CDR3 has 15 amino acids. The V end was cut by 5 bases, the J end by 0 bases, with 13 bases between.

This clonotype was counted between two and nine times. This chain connects TRBV12-3 or TRBV12-4 to TRBJ1-2; no clear D gene. Trimming cost V 7 bases and J 5 bases, with 14 bases left between them. This CDR3 contains 13 residues. The CDR3 DNA follows: TGTGCCAGCACGAGCCGACGGAATTATGGCTACACCTTC. It codes for CASTSRRNYGYTF.

This clonotype was observed a handful of times. This chain uses TRBV18 with TRBJ2-5; D is undetermined. With 3 bases removed from V and 6 bases from J, the gap between germline ends came to 14 bases. The CDR3 has 14 amino acids. CDR1 and CDR2 (germline): KGHSH, LQKENI. The CDR3: CASSPPQTKKTQYF. The CDR3 bases are TGTGCCAGCTCACCTCCACAAACCAAAAAGACCCAGTACTTC.

The chain carries TRBV5-1 and TRBJ1-2; D uncertain. Germline loops: CDR1 SGHRS, CDR2 YFSETQ. Trimming removed 5 bases from V and 2 bases from J, with 4 bases in between. There are 11 residues in the CDR3. Here the CDR3 DNA reads TGCGCCAGCAGGAACAACTATGGCTACACCTTC. Translated: CASRNNYGYTF. Full variable domain (missing parts from reference TRBV5-1 and TRBJ1-2): KAGVTQTPRYLIKTRGQQVTLSCSPISGHRSVSWYQQTPGQGLQFLFEYFSETQRNKGNFPGRFSGRQFSNSRSEMNVSTLELGDSALYLCASRNNYGYTFGSGTRLTVV.

This chain links TRBV6-6 with TRBJ1-2, with TRBD1 identical over 7 bases. The CDR3 contains 13 residues. V shed 10 bases and J 3 bases; nucleotides not matched to a gene: 8. Germline V CDR1 and CDR2: MNHNY, SVGAGI (reference sequence). The CDR3 DNA is TGTGCCAACTCTCCTCAGGGGGACTATGGCTACACCTTC. This codes for CANSPQGDYGYTF.

The genes are TRBV4-1 and TRBJ2-5; a possible D gene is TRBD2 (6 bases). Trimming cost V 1 base and J 1 base, with 13 bases left between them. The CDR3 contains 16 residues. Germline V gene sequence: CDR1 MGHRA, CDR2 YSYEKL. DNA of the CDR3: TGCGCCAGCAGCCAAGGACTAGGGCCGTCCCAAGAGACCCAGTACTTC. As protein: CASSQGLGPSQETQYF.

This clonotype has only a few counts. CDR3 bases: TGTGCCAGCAGCCCGGATTGGGATAACAATGAGCAGTTCTTC. It is translated as CASSPDWDNNEQFF. This chain connects TRBV7-9 to TRBJ2-1; D uncertain. This CDR3 is 14 amino acids long. Germline values: CDR1 SEHNR, CDR2 FQNEAQ (reference sequence). The V end lost 5 bases, the J end lost 5 bases, and 13 bases lay between the germline ends. Full variable domain (missing parts from reference TRBV7-9 and TRBJ2-1): DTGVSQNPRHKITKRGQNVTFRCDPISEHNRLYWYRQTLGQGPEFLTYFQNEAQLEKSRLLSDRFSAERPKGSFSTLEIQRTEQGDSAMYLCASSPDWDNNEQFFGPGTRLTVL.

The gene calls are TRBV20-1 and TRBJ1-3, with D maybe TRBD1 (6 bases). Germline CDR1 DFQATT, CDR2 SNEGSKA (reference sequence). The CDR3 loop spans 14 amino acids. Trimming cost V 0 bases and J 2 bases, with 8 bases left between them. Here the CDR3 reads CSARDPGAGNTIYF. As DNA, the CDR3 is TGCAGTGCTAGAGATCCAGGGGCTGGAAACACCATATATTTT.

Concerning this clonotype itself: The junction differs from germline at one of its ends, possibly a read error. This chain connects TRBV5-6 to TRBJ1-1; unclear D gene. The CDR3 is 12 amino acids. Germline V gene data show CDR1 as SGHDT and CDR2 as YYEEEE. CDR3 nucleotides: TGTGCCATCAGCCCTTGGGGTACTGAAGCTTTCTTT. This codes for CAISPWGTEAFF.

The chain uses TRBV11-3 and TRBJ2-3; 13 bases fit TRBD2. This CDR3 has 15 residues. Unmatched junction bases numbered 4, after V lost 2 bases and J lost 8 bases. Germline V lookup: CDR1 SGHNT, CDR2 YENEEA. In DNA, the CDR3 is TGTGCCAGCAGCTTAACTAGCGGGGGGGCCTCTACGCAGTATTTT. It translates to CASSLTSGGASTQYF.

J is TRBJ2-2 and V is TRBV5-1; 7 bases match TRBD1. This CDR3 is built from 15 residues. V lost 2 bases to trimming and J lost 4 bases; unmatched junction nucleotides: 5. In germline, CDR1 is SGHRS, CDR2 YFSETQ. CDR3 amino acids: CASSFQGDPTGELFF. The CDR3 nucleotides are TGCGCCAGCAGCTTCCAGGGGGATCCCACCGGGGAGCTGTTTTTT.

This clonotype has more than one count but fewer than ten. The chain combines TRBV6-2 or TRBV6-3 with TRBJ2-5; D remains unclear. Trimming pared 1 base from V and 3 bases from J, leaving 6 bases between. CDR1 is MNHEY, CDR2 SVGEGT, per germline. The CDR3 has 13 residues. The CDR3 sequence is CASSYFRKETQYF. For the CDR3, the DNA is TGTGCCAGCAGTTACTTTCGGAAAGAGACCCAGTACTTC.

This clonotype occurred a few times. The V and J genes are TRBV12-3 or TRBV12-4 and TRBJ2-5, with D maybe TRBD1 (5 bases). This CDR3 is 14 amino acids long. V gave up 5 bases and J gave up 4 bases, with 14 bases separating them. The CDR3 here is CASSTLGTGETQYF. The CDR3 nucleotides are TGTGCCAGCAGTACCCTGGGCACAGGAGAGACCCAGTACTTC.

This clonotype turned up a few times. The chain carries TRBV20-1 and TRBJ2-1; the D gene is possibly TRBD1 (5 bases). The CDR3 is made up of 11 amino acids. Trimming shortened V by 3 bases and J by 7 bases, and 7 bases separated the two germline ends. Per germline, CDR1 DFQATT and CDR2 SNEGSKA (reference sequence). CDR3 protein: CSARGPNEQFF. CDR3 in DNA: TGCAGTGCTAGGGGGCCGAATGAGCAGTTCTTC.

This clonotype was seen more than once but under ten times. V and J are TRBV11-2 and TRBJ1-1, with D possibly matching TRBD1 (5 bases). Trimming took off 8 bases at V and 2 bases at J, with 15 bases between the two ends. Germline CDR1 is SGHAT and CDR2 is FQNNGV. CDR3 length equals 14 residues. The CDR3 nucleotides are TGTGCCAGCTCCGGGGCTTGGAGAAACACTGAAGCTTTCTTT. Its translation: CASSGAWRNTEAFF.

The V call is TRBV5-1, the J call TRBJ2-7; 7 nucleotides agree with TRBD1. V trimming: 4 bases; J trimming: 4 bases; junction bases outside the gene matches: 11. Germline V gene sequence: CDR1 SGHRS, CDR2 YFSETQ. The length of the CDR3 is 15 residues. In DNA, the CDR3 is TGCGCCAGCAGCCCGCGAACGCCACAGGGGTACGAGCAGTACTTC. Protein product: CASSPRTPQGYEQYF.

This clonotype was seen more than once but under ten times. This rearrangement joins TRBV7-8 to TRBJ2-1, with D unclear. The CDR3 contains 13 residues. Looked up from germline, CDR1 is SGHVS and CDR2 is FQNEAQ. Trimming removed 1 base at V and 12 bases at J, with 13 bases between. The CDR3 loop is CASSLEARLGQFF. The CDR3 DNA sequence: TGTGCCAGCAGCTTAGAAGCGCGATTAGGGCAGTTCTTC.